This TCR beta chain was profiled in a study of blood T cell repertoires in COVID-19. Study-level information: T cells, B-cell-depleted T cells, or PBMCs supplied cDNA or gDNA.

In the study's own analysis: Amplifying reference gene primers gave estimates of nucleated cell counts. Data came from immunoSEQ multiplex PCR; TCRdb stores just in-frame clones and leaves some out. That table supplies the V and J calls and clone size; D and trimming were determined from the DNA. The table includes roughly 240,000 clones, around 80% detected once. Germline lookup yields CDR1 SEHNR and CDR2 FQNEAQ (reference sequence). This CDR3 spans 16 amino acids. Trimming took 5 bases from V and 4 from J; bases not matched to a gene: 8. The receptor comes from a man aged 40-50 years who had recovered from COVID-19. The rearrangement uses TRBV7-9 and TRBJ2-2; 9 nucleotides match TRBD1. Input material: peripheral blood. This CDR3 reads CASSDYRGRVTGELFF. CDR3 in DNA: TGTGCCAGCAGCGACTACAGGGGGCGCGTCACCGGGGAGCTGTTTTTT.